What follows is one T cell receptor (beta chain) and its context. Its matching antigen is unknown. Sequenced by immunoSEQ multiplex PCR; TCRdb stores in-frame clones only, minus some. The sample has around 85,000 clones; approximately 86% are singletons. This sample was taken from a study of radiotherapy plus CTLA-4 blockade in lung cancer. Study-wide results and caveats: Interferon-beta, together with early blood T cell clone dynamics, reportedly best predicted response.

Sequencing was performed on peripheral blood, taken from a patient treated with radiotherapy plus ipilimumab. The sequence derives from a human donor with non-small cell lung cancer who had a partial response to radiotherapy plus ipilimumab.

The DNA for the CDR3 is TGTGCCAGCAGCCAGAGGGCGGTGGGCTACAATGAGCAGTTCTTC. Protein sequence: CASSQRAVGYNEQFF. This chain connects TRBV7-9 to TRBJ2-1; tentatively, D is TRBD2 (5 bases). The V and J ends lost 5 bases and 3 bases respectively, with 14 bases between them. In germline, CDR1 is SEHNR, CDR2 FQNEAQ (reference sequence). CDR3 length equals 15 residues.